These 27 T cell receptor beta chains were sequenced from one sample in a study of Ad26.COV2.S vaccination and SARS-CoV-2 variants (dated by TCRdb to the early 2020s). Reading the label with the study, this specimen's treatment or condition is: around 19 received Ad26.COV2.S at low or high dose, single or two shots; several received placebo; per-sample allocation not given. Repertoires of vaccine and placebo recipients were sequenced from samples taken on day 63 after the first injection. Library creation used the immunoSEQ multiplex PCR assay. TCRdb limited this immuneACCESS table to in-frame rearrangements with V and J called. A share of clones is missing; checked studies link under half to unresolved V genes, and the rest is unexplained. This sample holds roughly 500,000 clones; 89% were observed only once. 2.5% to 3% of the sample belongs to the ten largest clones. The input for sequencing was peripheral blood, taken in a trial of Ad26.COV2.S vaccine versus placebo. All receptors derive from a person aged 18-60 years who received the Ad26.COV2.S COVID-19 vaccine or a placebo.

This clone appeared a single time. The chain joins TRBV5-1 to TRBJ1-2; 10 bases are a match to TRBD1. Germline CDR1 SGHRS, CDR2 YFSETQ. V lost 0 bases, J lost 4 bases, and 9 bases stayed unmatched. The CDR3 covers 17 residues. The CDR3 protein is CASSLDGLDRGAYGYTF. For the CDR3, the DNA is TGCGCCAGCAGCTTGGATGGTCTGGACAGGGGGGCCTATGGCTACACCTTC.

The chain links TRBV6-5 to TRBJ2-7; perhaps TRBD2 as D (5 bases). Germline assignment: CDR1 MNHEY and CDR2 SVGAGI. The V end lost 7 bases, the J end lost 2 bases, and 12 bases lay between the germline ends. The CDR3 spans 13 residues. The CDR3 DNA is TGTGCCAGCATGGCGAGCGGAACCTACGAGCAGTACTTC. This encodes CASMASGTYEQYF.

V and J are TRBV25-1 and TRBJ1-4, with D unclear. This CDR3 contains 15 residues. From germline, CDR1 is MGHDK and CDR2 SYGVNS. Trimming removed 1 base from V and 4 bases from J, with 10 bases in between. CDR3 in DNA: TGTGCCAGCAGTGAATTGGGAGGTCTTAATGAAAAACTGTTTTTT. Encoded protein: CASSELGGLNEKLFF.

This sequence joins TRBV2 and TRBJ1-6; the D is unclear. The CDR3 length is 14 residues. The germline V gene encodes CDR1 SNHLY and CDR2 FYNNEI. Trimming removed 0 bases from V and 10 bases from J, with 10 bases in between. Written as DNA, the CDR3 is TGTGCCAGCAGTGAAGCCCGGAGGGAGTCACCCCTCCACTTT. Amino acids: CASSEARRESPLHF.

This clone was picked up one time. The chain links TRBV6-2 or TRBV6-3 to TRBJ1-3, with TRBD1 as a possible D gene (5 bases). Trimming shortened V by 5 bases and J by 0 bases, and 8 bases separated the two germline ends. This CDR3 has 14 residues. CDR1 and CDR2 from the germline V gene are MNHEY and SVGEGT. In DNA form, the CDR3 reads TGTGCCAGCAGTAGGGGTTCCTCTGGAAACACCATATATTTT. Translation: CASSRGSSGNTIYF.

This clone was recorded only once. This CDR3 reads CASSFRVAGELFF. The CDR3 DNA reads TGCGCCAGCAGCTTCCGAGTGGCCGGGGAGCTGTTTTTT. This chain joins TRBV5-1 and TRBJ2-2; D remains unclear. The CDR3 sequence is 13 residues long. V lost 2 bases, J lost 6 bases, and 8 bases lay in between. CDR1 SGHRS and CDR2 YFSETQ come from the germline V gene.

The J gene is TRBJ2-3, the V gene TRBV19; 11 bases align to TRBD2. V gave up 9 bases and J gave up 0 bases; unmatched junction bases: 17. The CDR3 sequence is 19 residues long. Looked up from germline, CDR1 is LNHDA and CDR2 is SQIVND (reference sequence). This chain's CDR3 is CASRDEMGTSGSSTDTQYF. In DNA, the CDR3 is TGTGCCAGCAGGGACGAAATGGGGACTAGCGGATCTAGCACAGATACGCAGTATTTT.

J is TRBJ1-6 and V is TRBV5-4; no firm D call. Trimming pared 4 bases from V and 8 bases from J, leaving 16 bases between. The CDR3 runs to 15 residues. Germline V gene sequence: CDR1 SGHNT, CDR2 YYREEE (reference sequence). The CDR3 DNA is TGTGCCAGCAGCAATGGTTTTGCGAACGATTCACCCCTCCACTTT. This encodes CASSNGFANDSPLHF. Based on the CDR3 plus reference TRBV5-4 and TRBJ1-6, the full variable domain is ETGVTQSPTHLIKTRGQQVTLRCSSQSGHNTVSWYQQALGQGPQFIFQYYREEENGRGNFPPRFSGLQFPNYSSELNVNALELDDSALYLCASSNGFANDSPLHFGNGTRLTVT.

The chain carries TRBV9 and TRBJ2-2, with TRBD2 matching over 8 bases. The CDR3 consists of 15 residues. The V and J ends lost 3 bases and 4 bases, in that order; junction bases with no gene match: 5. In germline, CDR1 is SGDLS, CDR2 YYNGEE. DNA for the CDR3: TGTGCCAGCAGCGGAGCGGGGGTCCGCACCGGGGAGCTGTTTTTT. It translates to CASSGAGVRTGELFF.

The rearrangement uses TRBV11-1 and TRBJ2-5; D ambiguous. The ends were cut back, 0 bases at V and 1 base at J, with 3 bases in the middle. The CDR3 is made up of 13 amino acids. Germline V gene sequence: CDR1 SGHAT, CDR2 FQDESV (reference sequence). The CDR3 DNA reads as TGTGCCAGCAGCTTAGCTTCCCAAGAGACCCAGTACTTC. Translating it yields CASSLASQETQYF.

The chain combines TRBV2 with TRBJ2-3; the match to TRBD1 covers 7 bases. Germline CDR1 is SNHLY and CDR2 is FYNNEI. The CDR3 length is 14 residues. After removal of 8 bases from V and 5 bases from J, the junction contained 10 bases not matched to a gene. CDR3 loop: CASWSRGLGDTQYF. Written as DNA, the CDR3 is TGTGCCAGCTGGAGTAGGGGGCTGGGAGATACGCAGTATTTT.

V gene TRBV6-2 or TRBV6-3 combines with J gene TRBJ2-4; D gene ambiguous. Per germline, CDR1 MNHEY and CDR2 SVGEGT. V lost 2 bases and J lost 5, with 10 bases in between. The CDR3 loop spans 14 amino acids. The CDR3 sequence is CASSYARLENIQYF. As DNA, the CDR3 is TGTGCCAGCAGTTACGCCAGACTGGAAAACATTCAGTACTTC.

The chain links TRBV7-9 to TRBJ1-3, with unresolved D. Germline V gives CDR1 SEHNR, CDR2 FQNEAQ (reference sequence). Trimming took 5 bases from V and 4 from J, leaving 15 bases between them. The CDR3 is 15 residues long. The CDR3 spells CASSIKGISGNTIYF. In DNA form, the CDR3 reads TGTGCCAGCAGCATAAAAGGAATTTCCGGAAACACCATATATTTT.

DNA for the CDR3: TGTGCCAGCAGCCGCGTCAGCGGGAGGGCCGACGAGACCCAGTACTTC. Translated: CASSRVSGRADETQYF. This chain connects TRBV4-2 to TRBJ2-5; 10 bases fit TRBD2. Germline V gives CDR1 LGHNA, CDR2 YNFKEQ. This CDR3 is 16 amino acids long. V trimming: 4 bases; J trimming: 5 bases; junction bases outside the gene matches: 10.

This clone was counted a few times. V is TRBV12-5 and J is TRBJ2-2; D uncertain. Trimming shortened V by 2 bases and J by 6 bases, and 7 bases separated the two germline ends. This CDR3 is 13 amino acids long. Germline V gene lookup returns CDR1 LGHNT and CDR2 FRNRAP. The CDR3 protein is CASGLTMSGELFF. As DNA, the CDR3 is TGTGCTAGTGGTTTGACGATGTCCGGGGAGCTGTTTTTT.

The chain has TRBV15 and TRBJ2-5; D is ambiguous. The V gene's germline CDR1 is LNHNV and CDR2 YYDKDF (reference sequence). CDR3 size: 15 residues. V was clipped by 0 bases and J by 0 bases, with 8 bases between them. The CDR3 is CATSRDRDNQETQYF. CDR3 nucleotide sequence: TGTGCCACCAGCAGAGACCGAGACAACCAAGAGACCCAGTACTTC.

This chain connects TRBV7-9 to TRBJ1-2, with 9 bases identical to TRBD1. This CDR3 spans 15 amino acids. Germline lookup yields CDR1 SEHNR and CDR2 FQNEAQ (reference sequence). The J segment lost 4 bases and the V segment lost 4 bases, leaving 7 bases of the junction unmatched. DNA for the CDR3: TGTGCCAGCAGCTCCCGGACAGGGGTAGCCTATGGCTACACCTTC. Its translation: CASSSRTGVAYGYTF.

The chain is built from TRBV21-1 and TRBJ2-4; the table's D call, TRBD2, was not checked against the DNA. TRBV21-1 is an annotated pseudogene. The CDR3 extends over 19 amino acids. CDR3 bases: TGTGCCAGCAGCGGCCGACTAGCGGGAGGGCCCTCAGCCAAAAACATTCAGTACTTC. Its protein product is CASSGRLAGGPSAKNIQYF.

The gene calls are TRBV7-8 and TRBJ2-2; TRBD1 or TRBD2 may be the D gene (5 bases each). The CDR3 spans 16 residues. Germline CDR1 reads SGHVS; CDR2 reads FQNEAQ. The V gene lost 5 bases and the J gene lost 2 bases, with 15 bases spanning the gap. DNA for the CDR3: TGTGCCAGCAGCCCCCGGACTGGACATAACACCGGGGAGCTGTTTTTT. Residues: CASSPRTGHNTGELFF.

The chain uses TRBV7-2 and TRBJ1-1; TRBD1 matches 8 bases. The V gene end was trimmed by 4 bases and the J gene end by 1 base; junction bases not matched to a gene: 5. Germline lookup yields CDR1 SGHTA and CDR2 FQGNSA. The CDR3 covers 15 residues. DNA of the CDR3: TGTGCCAGCAGCTCCGGACAGGGAGGGAACACTGAAGCTTTCTTT. Translation gives CASSSGQGGNTEAFF.

The V and J genes are TRBV21-1 and TRBJ2-7; TRBD2, as called in the table, went unchecked against the DNA. TRBV21-1 is noted as a pseudogene. The CDR3 runs 13 residues. The CDR3 sequence is CASRLAGVHEQYV. The CDR3 nucleotides are TGTGCCAGCAGACTAGCGGGAGTCCACGAGCAGTACGTC.

There are a few counts of this clone. V usage is TRBV7-9 and J usage is TRBJ2-7; the D gene is possibly TRBD1 (6 bases). V was clipped by 3 bases and J by 2 bases, with 11 bases between them. The CDR3 is 14 residues long. Germline V CDR1 and CDR2: SEHNR, FQNEAQ (reference sequence). CDR3 loop: CASSFFGQPYEQYF. CDR3 nucleotide sequence: TGTGCCAGCAGCTTCTTCGGACAGCCCTACGAGCAGTACTTC.

V is TRBV9 and J is TRBJ2-5; TRBD2 matches at 10 bases. This CDR3 is built from 16 residues. Per the germline V gene, CDR1 is SGDLS and CDR2 is YYNGEE. V lost 4 bases and J lost 3; bases outside the gene matches: 9. The CDR3: CASSPGTSDNKETQYF. CDR3 nucleotides: TGTGCCAGCAGCCCCGGGACTAGCGATAATAAAGAGACCCAGTACTTC.

V and J are TRBV2 and TRBJ2-3; no clear D gene. Per the germline V gene, CDR1 is SNHLY and CDR2 is FYNNEI. The CDR3 has 12 residues. V lost 6 bases and J lost 6, with 10 bases in between. CDR3 loop: CASRAEHDTQYF. The CDR3 region has the DNA TGTGCCAGCAGGGCCGAACATGATACGCAGTATTTT.

This chain joins TRBV7-9 and TRBJ2-5, with D unresolved. With 7 bases removed from V and 1 base from J, the gap between germline ends came to 10 bases. Germline assignment: CDR1 SEHNR and CDR2 FQNEAQ (reference sequence). This CDR3 has 13 residues. The CDR3 DNA reads as TGTGCCAGCACCCGACCGCCCCAAGAGACCCAGTACTTC. Its translation: CASTRPPQETQYF.

The chain couples TRBV12-3 or TRBV12-4 to TRBJ2-7, with TRBD1 matching over 7 bases. The CDR3 spans 13 residues. The ends lost 3 bases at V and 6 bases at J; junction bases unmatched: 5. The CDR3 coding sequence is TGTGCCAGCAGTTTGAACAGGGGCTCCGAGCAGTACGTC. Its protein is CASSLNRGSEQYV.

This clone was counted a few times. The chain links TRBV30 to TRBJ1-1; D possibly corresponds to TRBD1 (5 bases). Germline CDR1 is GTSNPN and CDR2 is SVGIG (reference sequence). The CDR3 is 13 amino acids. V lost 2 bases, J lost 3 bases, and 10 bases lay in between. CDR3 coding DNA: TGTGCCTGGAGTTTCAGGGAGTACACTGAAGCTTTCTTT. This codes for CAWSFREYTEAFF.